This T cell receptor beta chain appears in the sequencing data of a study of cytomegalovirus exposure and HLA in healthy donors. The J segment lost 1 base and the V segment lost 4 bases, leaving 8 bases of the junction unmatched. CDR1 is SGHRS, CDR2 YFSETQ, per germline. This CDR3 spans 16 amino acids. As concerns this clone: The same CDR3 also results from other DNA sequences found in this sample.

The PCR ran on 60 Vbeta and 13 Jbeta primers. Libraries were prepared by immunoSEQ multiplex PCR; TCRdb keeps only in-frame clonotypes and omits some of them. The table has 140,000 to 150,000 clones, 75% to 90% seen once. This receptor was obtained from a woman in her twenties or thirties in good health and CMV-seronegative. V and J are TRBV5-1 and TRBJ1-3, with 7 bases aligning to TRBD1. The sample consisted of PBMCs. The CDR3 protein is CASSDRQGRSGNTIYF. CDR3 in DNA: TGCGCCAGCAGCGACAGACAGGGCAGATCTGGAAACACCATATATTTT.